This T cell receptor beta chain was documented in a study of blood T cell repertoires in COVID-19. About the research overall: The United States, Italy and Spain provided the acute and convalescent COVID-19 samples. The analysed material was cDNA or gDNA that came from T cells, B-cell-depleted T cells, or PBMCs.

As processed by the authors: Estimates of nucleated cell counts were drawn from the amplification of reference gene primers. The data were produced by immunoSEQ multiplex PCR, yet TCRdb's version contains in-frame clones alone and is incomplete. Clone size and the V and J calls come from that table; the DNA yielded D and trimming. The sample lists about 420,000 clones; roughly 90% were seen once. Followed over time, Seattle patients had been enrolled while infection was active. The TCR sequence derives from a man in his late teens or twenties with COVID-19, enrolled during active disease. The sequencing sample was made of peripheral blood.

The CDR3 nucleotides read TGTGCCAGCAGCGGATTGGGACAGGGTCTAGAGCAGTTCTTC. Translating gives CASSGLGQGLEQFF. V gene TRBV7-2 combines with J gene TRBJ2-1; 9 positions agree with TRBD1. Trimming removed 5 bases from V and 10 bases from J; junction bases left unmatched: 9. CDR1 SGHTA and CDR2 FQGNSA come from the germline V gene. This CDR3 is built from 14 residues.